This T cell receptor (beta chain) was sequenced for a study of CD8+CD57+ T cells in acquired aplastic anemia (dated by TCRdb to the late 2010s). Looking at the study overall: On average, sorted CD4+ and CD8+ cells yielded around 3.1 ug of extracted DNA, with a range of roughly 0.17 to 27.4 ug. CD8+CD57+ expansion was defined as frequency above the mean frequency observed in healthy subjects. General study outcomes and caveats: Patients and healthy controls showed no significant difference in CD8+ Simpson's diversity (P=0.060). Around 27 CD8+ CDR3 sequences were found in both patients and controls but appeared to be highly expressed in patients and within the immunodominant clones of the patients.

Patients chosen for sequencing had shown expansion of CD8+CD57+ cells by flow cytometry. All patients had severe acquired aplastic anemia diagnosed by International Study of Aplastic Anemia and Agranulocytosis and Camitta criteria. No therapy had been received by the patients at the time of blood sampling. TCR repertoires of sorted CD4+ and CD8+ blood T cells from severe aplastic anemia patients and healthy subjects were deep-sequenced in the study. Patients were enrolled under clinicaltrials.gov protocols 00001620, 01623167, 00001397, 00071045, 00081523 and 00961064 in the USA. Ficoll-Paque density gradient centrifugation was used to isolate peripheral blood mononuclear cells. Before DNA was extracted, CD4+ and CD8+ T cells were sorted using either FACS or magnetic beads. TCR beta VDJ combination and CDR3 sequence profiling used genomic DNA as the template. TCR repertoire sequencing was run on an Illumina HiSeq 2000. As for the original processing: Repertoire assessment relied on Simpson's diversity index, CDR3 size and DJ length profiles, and TRBV/TRBJ rearrangement plots. The most abundant DNA sequence in the deep sequencing data was taken as the immunodominant clone. CDR3 amino acid sequences were screened for sharing across subjects and were compared with published repertoires and the VDJdb database. The public reads were reanalyzed by TCRdb: fastp trimming at Q25, MiXCR alignment, in-frame beta chains only. Identical CDR3 protein sequences are pooled into one entry, listed with their most common genes and DNA. These V and J calls are TCRdb output, not the study's own analysis. The sample has around 500,000 distinct CDR3 sequences on record, roughly a third of them singletons. About 0.8% of the sample belongs to the ten largest clones.

The table lists this clonotype with many counts. Its antigen remains unidentified. Base-call qualities are not available, and no considerably larger clone is one nucleotide away. Including the terminal cysteine and phenylalanine, the CDR3 comprises 13 residues. Only CDR3 DNA remains: 39 bases, in frame from the first base. CDR1 and CDR2, per the germline V gene, are SQVTM and ANQGSEA. Germline trimming amounts to 4 bases on V and 10 bases on J, with 12 as the count of junction bases outside the gene matches. The sequence came from a human donor with aplastic anemia. Recombination joined TRBV29-1 with TRBJ1-2; the central 7 bases match TRBD1. The source material was sorted CD4+, CD8+, or CD8+CD57+ T cells (not recorded which) from PBMCs. The CDR3 protein is CSVGLGSRGFYTF. The sequence in DNA is TGCAGCGTTGGATTGGGGTCCAGGGGGTTCTACACCTTC. This CDR3, with the reference TRBV29-1 and TRBJ1-2 proteins standing in past its ends, gives the full variable domain SAVISQKPSRDICQRGTSLTIQCQVDSQVTMMFWYRQQPGQSLTLIATANQGSEATYESGFVIDKFPISRPNLTFSTLTVSNMSPEDSSIYLCSVGLGSRGFYTFGSGTRLTVV.